Each of the 27 T cell receptor beta chains below was sequenced from the same sample in a study. MiXCR, applied by TCRdb to the RT-PCR reads, yields one record per CDR3 protein. The sample has hundreds of thousands of distinct CDR3 sequences, 12% to 15% seen once. Sequencing was done on a sample of memory CD4+ T cells from blood. The source of these receptors is a female donor in good health, serving as a healthy control.

As to this clonotype: A single base separates this from a much larger clone, so it may be a read error. V is TRBV6-1 and J is TRBJ1-5; TRBD1 matches at 9 bases. The CDR3 runs to 15 residues. The V gene end was trimmed by 7 bases and the J gene end by 0 bases; junction bases not matched to a gene: 4. In germline, CDR1 is MNHNS, CDR2 SASEGT. The CDR3 sequence: CASTLDRGSNQPQHF. The CDR3 region has the DNA TGTGCCAGCACCTTGGACAGGGGTAGCAATCAGCCCCAGCATTTT.

The table lists this clonotype with many counts. V usage is TRBV7-2 and J usage is TRBJ2-1; a possible D gene is TRBD1 (5 bases). This CDR3 has 14 amino acids. The germline V gene encodes CDR1 SGHTA and CDR2 FQGNSA. V lost 2 bases and J 10 bases, leaving 15 bases between the germline ends. The CDR3 sequence: CASSLQGVNGEQFF. Written as DNA, the CDR3 is TGTGCCAGCAGCTTACAAGGGGTGAATGGGGAGCAGTTCTTC.

This clonotype was counted many times. This rearrangement joins TRBV7-9 to TRBJ2-2, with D uncertain. V was shortened by 5 bases and J by 0 bases, with 10 bases between the two germline ends. Germline-derived CDR1 and CDR2 are SEHNR and FQNEAQ (reference sequence). This CDR3 region has 15 residues. The CDR3 sequence is CASSPRSANTGELFF. CDR3 nucleotides: TGTGCCAGCAGCCCCCGGAGTGCGAACACCGGGGAGCTGTTTTTT.

The J gene is TRBJ2-1, the V gene TRBV7-2; 9 bases are a match to TRBD1. The CDR3 is 15 amino acids. From germline, CDR1 is SGHTA and CDR2 FQGNSA. Trimming at V came to 6 bases and at J to 4 bases, leaving 7 bases not matched to a gene. The CDR3 region has the DNA TGTGCCAGCAGTCTCCGGGACAGGGAATACAATGAGCAGTTCTTC. This sequence encodes CASSLRDREYNEQFF.

This clonotype was found a few times. V gene TRBV7-9 combines with J gene TRBJ2-1, with TRBD2 matching over 14 bases. CDR1 and CDR2 from the germline V gene are SEHNR and FQNEAQ (reference sequence). V dropped 5 bases and J dropped 6; count of bases not matched to a gene: 6. This CDR3 is built from 16 residues. In DNA form, the CDR3 reads TGTGCCAGCAGCCCCAGGGGGACTAGCGGGGGCAATGAGCAGTTCTTC. This encodes CASSPRGTSGGNEQFF. The variable domain in full, completed from reference TRBV7-9 and TRBJ2-1, reads DTGVSQNPRHKITKRGQNVTFRCDPISEHNRLYWYRQTLGQGPEFLTYFQNEAQLEKSRLLSDRFSAERPKGSFSTLEIQRTEQGDSAMYLCASSPRGTSGGNEQFFGPGTRLTVL.

This clonotype came up many times. The rearrangement joins TRBV10-3 to TRBJ2-2; 8 bases line up with TRBD2. V dropped 0 bases and J dropped 0; count of bases not matched to a gene: 3. The CDR3 extends over 17 amino acids. Germline loops: CDR1 ENHRY, CDR2 SYGVKD. CDR3 residues: CAISESAGGANTGELFF. Here the CDR3 DNA reads TGTGCCATCAGTGAGTCGGCGGGGGGCGCGAACACCGGGGAGCTGTTTTTT.

V usage is TRBV9 and J usage is TRBJ1-5; possibly TRBD1 for D (6 bases). There are 15 residues in the CDR3. V was pared by 3 bases and J by 0 bases, with 10 bases between. Germline V gene sequence: CDR1 SGDLS, CDR2 YYNGEE. This CDR3 is CASSGGGHSNQPQHF. CDR3 nucleotide sequence: TGTGCCAGCAGCGGAGGGGGTCATAGCAATCAGCCCCAGCATTTT.

At least ten counts were recorded for this clonotype. CDR3 region: CSVVSSGRPNEQFF. The CDR3 DNA is TGCAGCGTTGTAAGCAGCGGGAGACCGAATGAGCAGTTCTTC. The chain joins TRBV29-1 to TRBJ2-1; 8 bases agree with TRBD2. Trimming removed 4 bases from V and 7 bases from J; junction bases left unmatched: 9. Per the germline V gene, CDR1 is SQVTM and CDR2 is ANQGSEA. This CDR3 is built from 14 residues.

This clonotype was observed a few times. The chain is built from TRBV24-1 and TRBJ2-7, with D possibly matching TRBD2 (5 bases). Germline V CDR1 and CDR2: KGHDR, SFDVKD. The CDR3 has 12 residues. V was cut by 4 bases and J by 6 bases, with 9 bases left in between. The CDR3 protein is CATSDPGSEQYF. For the CDR3, the DNA is TGTGCCACCAGTGACCCGGGATCCGAGCAGTACTTC.

The J gene is TRBJ1-2, the V gene TRBV6-2 or TRBV6-3, with 9 positions matching TRBD1. With 2 bases clipped from V and 4 bases from J, the junction kept 8 bases outside the gene matches. Germline V gene data show CDR1 as MNHEY and CDR2 as SVGEGT. The CDR3 covers 16 residues. The CDR3 sequence: CASSYQAGQGTYGYTF. As DNA, the CDR3 is TGTGCCAGCAGTTACCAAGCGGGACAGGGAACCTATGGCTACACCTTC.

This chain links TRBV7-2 with TRBJ2-7; 11 nucleotides match TRBD2. V shed 5 bases and J 4 bases; nucleotides not matched to a gene: 7. The CDR3 consists of 15 residues. CDR1 and CDR2 from the germline V gene are SGHTA and FQGNSA. The CDR3 protein is CASSGLAGLTYEQYF. Here the CDR3 DNA reads TGTGCCAGCAGCGGACTAGCGGGCCTGACGTACGAGCAGTACTTC.

CDR3 amino acids: CASRPPGLARNTGELFF. The CDR3 DNA sequence: TGTGCCAGCAGACCCCCGGGACTAGCGCGAAACACCGGGGAGCTGTTTTTT. The chain carries TRBV6-5 and TRBJ2-2; 10 nucleotides line up with TRBD2. The V gene's germline CDR1 is MNHEY and CDR2 SVGAGI. The CDR3 is made up of 17 amino acids. With 6 bases clipped from V and 2 bases from J, the junction kept 9 bases outside the gene matches.

This clonotype has a count of ten or more. J is TRBJ2-7 and V is TRBV6-5; D remains unclear. V gave up 0 bases and J gave up 4 bases, with 10 bases separating them. The CDR3 runs to 14 residues. Germline V gene data show CDR1 as MNHEY and CDR2 as SVGAGI. Here the CDR3 reads CASSYSILSYEQYF. The CDR3 DNA reads as TGTGCCAGCAGTTACTCGATCCTCTCGTACGAGCAGTACTTC.

The genes are TRBV12-3 or TRBV12-4 and TRBJ2-1; D could derive from TRBD1 or TRBD2 (5 bases each). The CDR3 consists of 12 residues. The V and J ends lost 8 bases and 14 bases respectively, with 19 bases between them. The CDR3 here is CASSRGEGRKFF. The CDR3 bases are TGTGCCAGCTCCCGGGGAGAGGGGCGTAAGTTCTTC.

This clonotype was recorded at least ten times. V usage is TRBV29-1 and J usage is TRBJ2-7; D ambiguous. The CDR3 spans 11 residues. Germline CDR1 reads SQVTM; CDR2 reads ANQGSEA. Trimming removed 0 bases from V and 8 bases from J, with 8 bases in between. CDR3 region: CSVEDYTKQYF. The CDR3 DNA sequence: TGCAGCGTTGAAGATTATACGAAGCAGTACTTC.

CDR3 coding DNA: TGTGCCAGCAGCCAAGGGTGGGGGGCAACTGAAGCTTTCTTT. It encodes CASSQGWGATEAFF. This chain links TRBV3-1 with TRBJ1-1; a possible D gene is TRBD1 (6 bases). The ends were cut back, 1 base at V and 5 bases at J, with 11 bases in the middle. The CDR3 extends over 14 amino acids. Germline CDR1 is LGHDT and CDR2 is YNNKEL (reference sequence).

This clonotype was recorded a few times. The chain links TRBV9 to TRBJ2-1, with 7 positions matching TRBD2. The CDR3 is made up of 15 amino acids. With 4 bases clipped from V and 7 bases from J, the junction kept 11 bases outside the gene matches. Germline values: CDR1 SGDLS, CDR2 YYNGEE. Written as DNA, the CDR3 is TGTGCCAGCAGCTTTAGGGCTAGCGGAGGAAATGAGCAGTTCTTC. Translating it yields CASSFRASGGNEQFF.

This chain joins TRBV5-1 and TRBJ1-1; D gene uncertain. Germline V CDR1 and CDR2: SGHRS, YFSETQ. V was pared by 5 bases and J by 3 bases, with 11 bases between. The CDR3 has 13 residues. The CDR3 loop is CASRVDPYTEAFF. The CDR3 DNA reads as TGCGCCAGCAGGGTGGACCCGTACACTGAAGCTTTCTTT.

The genes are TRBV20-1 and TRBJ2-7, with 12 bases that match TRBD1. The ends lost 1 base at V and 2 bases at J; junction bases unmatched: 6. The CDR3 loop spans 16 amino acids. CDR1 and CDR2 from the germline V gene are DFQATT and SNEGSKA (reference sequence). CDR3 DNA: TGCAGTGCTAGAGTTCGGGGACAGGGGGCTCCCTACGAGCAGTACTTC. This sequence encodes CSARVRGQGAPYEQYF.

This clonotype has more than one count but fewer than ten. The rearrangement joins TRBV20-1 to TRBJ2-7; possibly TRBD2 for D (6 bases). Per the germline V gene, CDR1 is DFQATT and CDR2 is SNEGSKA (reference sequence). The CDR3 covers 15 residues. V was pared by 6 bases and J by 0 bases, with 18 bases between. The CDR3 DNA follows: TGCAGTGCCATCCTGCGGGGCTTGAGCTCCTACGAGCAGTACTTC. Amino acid sequence: CSAILRGLSSYEQYF.

This clonotype has just a few counts. The gene calls are TRBV6-2 or TRBV6-3 and TRBJ2-3, with 11 bases matching TRBD2. The CDR3 loop spans 19 amino acids. Losses at the gene ends were 2 bases for V and 2 bases for J; bases not matched to a gene: 12. Germline CDR1 and CDR2: MNHEY and SVGEGT. CDR3 region: CASSYALAGAPVPTDTQYF. The CDR3 region has the DNA TGTGCCAGCAGTTACGCACTAGCGGGAGCCCCGGTCCCCACAGATACGCAGTATTTT.

The CDR3 DNA reads TGTGCCAGCAGCCAGCTGGGACAGGGTGAGCAGTACTTC. Translation gives CASSQLGQGEQYF. This sequence joins TRBV3-1 and TRBJ2-7, with 9 bases aligning to TRBD1. The CDR3 totals 13 residues. Germline V gene lookup returns CDR1 LGHDT and CDR2 YNNKEL (reference sequence). V gave up 3 bases and J gave up 7 bases; unmatched junction bases: 4.

This clonotype was seen many times. The V call is TRBV20-1, the J call TRBJ1-2; D is uncertain. Looked up from germline, CDR1 is DFQATT and CDR2 is SNEGSKA (reference sequence). V was cut by 4 bases and J by 8 bases, with 11 bases left in between. CDR3 size: 11 residues. Here the CDR3 reads CSATTNGGYTF. The CDR3 region has the DNA TGCAGTGCTACAACAAACGGGGGCTACACCTTC.

This clonotype was seen many times. The chain joins TRBV6-5 to TRBJ2-1, with a tentative D call TRBD2 (6 bases). The germline V gene has CDR1 MNHEY and CDR2 SVGAGI. The V end lost 5 bases, the J end lost 0 bases, and 14 bases lay between the germline ends. This CDR3 spans 16 amino acids. CDR3 loop: CASSTPSASSYNEQFF. The CDR3 coding sequence is TGTGCCAGCAGTACCCCTAGCGCCAGCTCCTACAATGAGCAGTTCTTC.

At least ten counts were recorded for this clonotype. The chain recombines TRBV5-6 with TRBJ2-7; D may match TRBD1 or TRBD2 (5 bases each). Looked up from germline, CDR1 is SGHDT and CDR2 is YYEEEE. V was pared by 4 bases and J by 2 bases, with 16 bases between. The CDR3 extends over 15 amino acids. CDR3 in DNA: TGTGCCAGCAGCCACGGGGCCATCCAGGCCTACGAGCAGTACTTC. Protein sequence: CASSHGAIQAYEQYF. The complete variable domain, with remaining parts taken from reference TRBV5-6 and TRBJ2-7, reads DAGVTQSPTHLIKTRGQQVTLRCSPKSGHDTVSWYQQALGQGPQFIFQYYEEEERQRGNFPDRFSGHQFPNYSSELNVNALLLGDSALYLCASSHGAIQAYEQYFGPGTRLTVT.

Concerning this clonotype itself: The junction and the germline gene differ at one end; a read error may be behind it. This chain connects TRBV7-7 to TRBJ2-5; D not certain. Per the germline V gene, CDR1 is SSHAT and CDR2 is FNYEAQ (reference sequence). This CDR3 has 13 residues. The CDR3 DNA reads as TGTGCTAGCAGCCGGTTACCCCAGGAGACCCAGTACTTC. It codes for CASSRLPQETQYF.

This clonotype has just a few counts. The chain recombines TRBV5-1 with TRBJ2-7; 16 nucleotides match TRBD2. Germline V gene sequence: CDR1 SGHRS, CDR2 YFSETQ. With 4 bases clipped from V and 3 bases from J, the junction kept 19 bases outside the gene matches. The CDR3 has 21 residues. The DNA of the CDR3 is TGCGCCAGCAGCCGAAATCCGGGACTAGCGGGAGGGCTCCCCCTTTACTACGAGCAGTACTTC. Translation gives CASSRNPGLAGGLPLYYEQYF.